These 15 T cell receptor beta chains were sequenced from one sample in a study of human versus mouse CDR3 diversity and MHC coevolution. Repertoires were generated with immunoSEQ multiplex PCR, while TCRdb's copy carries only in-frame clones and drops some. The sample yields 45,000 to 75,000 clones, 94% seen once. Material for sequencing was naive CD4+ T cells from blood. Documented subset: CD45RO-negative CD62L-positive naive CD4 T cells. The receptors come from a person in their sixties in good health.

This chain uses TRBV11-2 with TRBJ2-7; TRBD2 aligns across 8 bases. Losses at the gene ends were 5 bases for V and 6 bases for J; bases not matched to a gene: 12. Germline V gives CDR1 SGHAT, CDR2 FQNNGV. This CDR3 has 15 residues. The CDR3 sequence is CASSLGGGNSGEQYF. CDR3 DNA sequence: TGTGCCAGCAGCCTCGGGGGGGGAAACTCCGGCGAGCAGTACTTC.

The rearrangement joins TRBV9 to TRBJ2-3, with TRBD1 identical over 12 bases. The junction had 8 bases not matched to a gene; V was cut back by 3 bases and J by 3 bases. Looked up from germline, CDR1 is SGDLS and CDR2 is YYNGEE. The CDR3 is made up of 17 amino acids. For the CDR3, the DNA is TGTGCCAGCAGCGCAGCCGGGACAGGGGGCTTGACAGATACGCAGTATTTT. It is translated as CASSAAGTGGLTDTQYF.

The J gene is TRBJ2-1, the V gene TRBV9; 11 bases fit TRBD2. The CDR3 spans 15 residues. The germline CDR1 and CDR2 sequences are SGDLS and YYNGEE. V lost 3 bases and J lost 9; bases outside the gene matches: 8. CDR3 bases: TGTGCCAGCAGCGCACCCGGGACTAGCGGTTTTGAGCAGTTCTTC. It encodes CASSAPGTSGFEQFF.

V usage is TRBV6-1 and J usage is TRBJ2-3; TRBD2 matches 9 bases. The CDR3 is 19 amino acids. The V gene's germline CDR1 is MNHNS and CDR2 SASEGT. V shed 5 bases, J shed 0 bases, and the junction held 15 bases outside the gene matches. The DNA of the CDR3 is TGTGCCAGCAGTAAAGAAAAGACTAGCGGAACCACTAGCACAGATACGCAGTATTTT. This translates into CASSKEKTSGTTSTDTQYF.

The CDR3 sequence: CASSLWDSNEQFF. DNA for the CDR3: TGTGCCAGCAGTTTATGGGACAGCAATGAGCAGTTCTTC. The chain joins TRBV27 to TRBJ2-1, with TRBD1 identical over 7 bases. Trimming took 1 base from V and 6 from J; bases not matched to a gene: 0. CDR3 length: 13 residues. Germline values: CDR1 MNHEY, CDR2 SMNVEV (reference sequence).

In regard to this clone: Other DNA sequences of this sample code for an identical CDR3. The chain links TRBV6-6 to TRBJ2-7; D ambiguous. The V end lost 0 bases, the J end lost 1 base, and 7 bases lay between the germline ends. Germline V gives CDR1 MNHNY, CDR2 SVGAGI (reference sequence). The CDR3 is 14 amino acids. The CDR3 nucleotides read TGTGCCAGCAGTTACTCGGGCAGTTCCTACGAGCAGTACTTC. It encodes CASSYSGSSYEQYF.

This chain uses TRBV14 with TRBJ2-2, with 9 bases matching TRBD2. CDR1 SGHDN and CDR2 FVKESK come from the germline V gene. The CDR3 runs 16 residues. After removal of 4 bases from V and 2 bases from J, the junction contained 5 bases not matched to a gene. This CDR3 reads CASSPRTSANTGELFF. DNA for the CDR3: TGTGCCAGCAGCCCCAGGACTAGCGCCAACACCGGGGAGCTGTTTTTT.

In the case of this clone: An end of the junction does not agree with germline; a read error may underlie this. The sample contains more than one DNA sequence encoding this CDR3. The J gene is TRBJ2-5, the V gene TRBV5-1, with D tentatively TRBD2 (5 bases). The CDR3 is 16 amino acids. CDR1 SGHRS and CDR2 YFSETQ come from the germline V gene. The CDR3 loop is CASRSGGSFFQETQYF. The CDR3 nucleotides read TGCGCCAGCAGGTCGGGTGGGAGCTTTTTTCAGGAGACTCAGTACTTC.

This sequence joins TRBV2 and TRBJ1-2, with D unclear. The V gene lost 1 base and the J gene lost 4 bases, with 10 bases spanning the gap. There are 14 residues in the CDR3. CDR1 is SNHLY and CDR2 is FYNNEI in the germline V gene. CDR3 sequence: CASSEGRITYGYTF. In DNA, the CDR3 is TGTGCCAGCAGTGAAGGGAGGATTACCTATGGCTACACCTTC.

This chain joins TRBV19 and TRBJ1-3; tentatively, D is TRBD1 (5 bases). This CDR3 spans 14 amino acids. The germline CDR1 and CDR2 sequences are LNHDA and SQIVND (reference sequence). V was shortened by 4 bases and J by 9 bases, with 16 bases between the two germline ends. CDR3 loop: CASSRAGTGATIYF. The CDR3 DNA sequence: TGTGCCAGTAGTAGGGCAGGGACTGGCGCCACCATATATTTT.

The chain uses TRBV5-1 and TRBJ2-5; 7 bases fit TRBD2. CDR1 SGHRS and CDR2 YFSETQ come from the germline V gene. Trimming cost V 0 bases and J 5 bases; bases outside gene matches: 1. This CDR3 has 13 amino acids. For the CDR3, the DNA is TGCGCCAGCAGCTTGGGCGGGAGTGAGACCCAGTACTTC. Translating it yields CASSLGGSETQYF.

This clone has only one observation. In nucleotides, the CDR3 is TGTGCCAGCAGTGCTTTTGGGCGGGAGGGATCCTACGAGCAGTACTTC. It yields the protein CASSAFGREGSYEQYF. V usage is TRBV2 and J usage is TRBJ2-7, with TRBD2 identical over 9 bases. Germline CDR1 SNHLY, CDR2 FYNNEI. V dropped 4 bases and J dropped 1; count of bases not matched to a gene: 8. CDR3 length equals 16 residues.

The J gene is TRBJ1-3, the V gene TRBV5-4; 7 nucleotides agree with TRBD1. From germline, CDR1 is SGHNT and CDR2 YYREEE (reference sequence). V shed 0 bases, J shed 0 bases, and the junction held 0 bases outside the gene matches. CDR3 length: 15 residues. As DNA, the CDR3 is TGTGCCAGCAGCTTGGACAGGGGCTCTGGAAACACCATATATTTT. It specifies CASSLDRGSGNTIYF.

The CDR3: CASSEVDTGELFF. In DNA, the CDR3 is TGTGCCAGTAGTGAGGTAGACACCGGGGAGCTGTTTTTT. The V gene is TRBV19, the J gene TRBJ2-2; no firm D call. CDR3 length: 13 amino acids. Looked up from germline, CDR1 is LNHDA and CDR2 is SQIVND (reference sequence). V gave up 5 bases and J gave up 3 bases, with 7 bases separating them.

This clone has a single count. The chain joins TRBV7-8 to TRBJ2-7; 9 bases match TRBD1. This CDR3 has 16 residues. With V trimmed by 4 bases and J by 2 bases, 9 bases remained unmatched. Germline assignment: CDR1 SGHVS and CDR2 FQNEAQ. CDR3 residues: CASSSRTGDLPYEQYF. The CDR3 nucleotides are TGTGCCAGCAGCTCCAGGACAGGGGACCTTCCCTACGAGCAGTACTTC.